Listed below are T cell receptor beta chains from one sample, sequenced in a study of cytomegalovirus exposure and HLA in healthy donors. The assay was immunoSEQ multiplex PCR, and TCRdb's table has in-frame clones only and misses some. This table has 95,000 to 150,000 clones, approximately 75% appearing once. The sample taken for sequencing was PBMCs. Source of these receptors: a middle-aged man in good health and CMV-seronegative. The CDR3 runs from the conserved cysteine through the conserved F or W. The order of the fields is D gene, J gene, clone size, V gene, CDR3 length, CDR3 protein, CDR3 DNA. A D gene is named only where the DNA matches it firmly. Not all rows give a size; the values are once, few, many and, for expanded clones, a class.

D: TRBD1; J: TRBJ1-3; size: -; V: TRBV25-1; length: 14; CDR3: CASGTGGAINTIYF; DNA: TGTGCCAGCGGAACAGGGGGCGCGATAAACACCATATATTTT
D: TRBD1; J: TRBJ1-2; size: -; V: TRBV30; length: 12; CDR3: CAWSSGGYGYTF; DNA: TGTGCCTGGAGTTCAGGGGGGTACGGCTACACCTTC
D: -; J: TRBJ1-1; size: -; V: TRBV19; length: 14; CDR3: CASTLAGLNTEAFF; DNA: TGTGCCAGTACGCTTGCAGGGTTGAACACTGAAGCTTTCTTT
D: TRBD1; J: TRBJ1-6; size: once; V: TRBV10-2; length: 16; CDR3: CASSESRTGGNSPLHF; DNA: TGCGCCAGCAGTGAGTCAAGGACAGGGGGTAATTCACCCCTCCACTTT
D: TRBD2; J: TRBJ2-1; size: once; V: TRBV10-1; length: 15; CDR3: CASIIAGPGDNEQFF; DNA: TGCGCCAGCATTATAGCGGGTCCCGGGGACAATGAGCAGTTCTTC
D: -; J: TRBJ1-1; size: -; V: TRBV29-1; length: 12; CDR3: CSVQRGGTEAFF; DNA: TGCAGCGTCCAGCGGGGGGGGACTGAAGCTTTCTTT
D: TRBD1; J: TRBJ2-7; size: -; V: TRBV4-3; length: 15; CDR3: CASSLGQGTLYEQYF; DNA: TGCGCCAGCAGCCTAGGACAGGGAACTCTCTACGAGCAGTACTTC
D: -; J: TRBJ2-1; size: -; V: TRBV5-1; length: 14; CDR3: CASSLEGATNEQFF; DNA: TGCGCCAGCAGCTTGGAAGGGGCTACCAATGAGCAGTTCTTC
D: TRBD1; J: TRBJ1-2; size: once; V: TRBV9; length: 17; CDR3: CASSVTGTGVGVGGYTF; DNA: TGTGCCAGCAGCGTAACCGGGACAGGGGTTGGGGTTGGTGGCTACACCTTC
D: TRBD2; J: TRBJ2-3; size: -; V: TRBV18; length: 12; CDR3: CASSASGGPQYF; DNA: TGTGCCAGCTCAGCCAGCGGGGGTCCGCAGTATTTT
D: -; J: TRBJ1-5; size: -; V: TRBV7-2; length: 13; CDR3: CASSPDSYQPQHF; DNA: TGTGCCAGCAGCCCAGACAGTTATCAGCCCCAGCATTTT
D: TRBD2; J: TRBJ2-1; size: -; V: TRBV7-8; length: 16; CDR3: CASSLGLAGSYNEQFF; DNA: TGTGCCAGCAGCTTAGGCCTAGCGGGCTCCTACAATGAGCAGTTCTTC
D: -; J: TRBJ1-1; size: -; V: TRBV6-5; length: 16; CDR3: CASSSFGTTLGTEAFF; DNA: TGTGCCAGCAGTTCATTCGGGACAACCTTGGGCACTGAAGCTTTCTTT
D: -; J: TRBJ1-5; size: -; V: TRBV4-2; length: 12; CDR3: CASSSGSQPQHF; DNA: TGTGCCAGCAGCTCGGGATCTCAGCCCCAGCATTTT
D: TRBD2; J: TRBJ2-3; size: -; V: TRBV13; length: 16; CDR3: CASSQRRGGAGDTQYF; DNA: TGTGCCAGCAGCCAAAGACGCGGGGGGGCCGGAGATACGCAGTATTTT
D: TRBD1; J: TRBJ1-2; size: -; V: TRBV7-9; length: 14; CDR3: CASSPRTGNYGYTF; DNA: TGTGCCAGCAGCCCAAGGACAGGGAACTATGGCTACACCTTC
D: -; J: TRBJ1-2; size: few; V: TRBV4-1; length: 15; CDR3: CASSQGSEGGYGYTF; DNA: TGCGCCAGCAGCCAAGGATCGGAAGGAGGGTATGGCTACACCTTC
D: TRBD2; J: TRBJ2-3; size: -; V: TRBV5-1; length: 15; CDR3: CASRMGSGGTDTQYF; DNA: TGCGCCAGCAGAATGGGTAGCGGGGGCACAGATACGCAGTATTTT
D: TRBD2; J: TRBJ2-3; size: -; V: TRBV6-1; length: 14; CDR3: CASSKSGRTDTQYF; DNA: TGTGCCAGCAGTAAAAGCGGGAGGACAGATACGCAGTATTTT
D: -; J: TRBJ1-5; size: -; V: TRBV19; length: 11; CDR3: CASGPYQPQHF; DNA: TGTGCCAGTGGCCCCTATCAGCCCCAGCATTTT
D: TRBD1; J: TRBJ1-2; size: -; V: TRBV6-1; length: 16; CDR3: CASSEPGQGANYGYTF; DNA: TGTGCCAGCAGTGAACCGGGACAGGGAGCTAACTATGGCTACACCTTC
D: TRBD1; J: TRBJ1-4; size: -; V: TRBV27; length: 18; CDR3: CASSRTGGNNPTNEKLFF; DNA: TGTGCCAGCAGTCGGACAGGGGGAAACAATCCAACTAATGAAAAACTGTTTTTT
D: -; J: TRBJ1-2; size: -; V: TRBV9; length: 14; CDR3: CASSVTDTLYGYTF; DNA: TGTGCCAGCAGCGTAACGGACACTCTCTATGGCTACACCTTC